The 20 T cell receptor beta chains below were found in one sample sequenced in a study of CD8 T cells in Susac syndrome. Reverse transcription used about 0.5 to 1 ug RNA and random hexamers. MiXCR, applied by TCRdb to the immunoSEQ multiplex PCR reads, yields one record per CDR3 protein. This sample has approximately 180,000 distinct CDR3 sequences; around 95% occur once, and the top ten carry approximately 0.09%. Sequences were obtained from CD4+ T cells from PBMCs. The receptors here all came from a human donor with multiple sclerosis.

The rearrangement uses TRBV7-6 and TRBJ2-3; 7 bases map to TRBD2. The CDR3 has 18 amino acids. Germline values: CDR1 SGHVS, CDR2 FNYEAQ. V lost 3 bases to trimming and J lost 2 bases; unmatched junction nucleotides: 14. The CDR3 region is CASSFQTGRGRPTDTQYF. CDR3 sequence (DNA): TGTGCCAGCAGCTTTCAGACGGGGCGGGGGAGACCCACAGATACGCAGTATTTT.

V usage is TRBV5-4 and J usage is TRBJ1-6; D unclear. The V and J ends lost 4 bases and 9 bases respectively, with 14 bases between them. CDR1 is SGHNT and CDR2 is YYREEE in the germline V gene (reference sequence). The CDR3 loop spans 14 amino acids. Here the CDR3 reads CASSLQRWGSPLHF. In nucleotides, the CDR3 is TGTGCCAGCAGCCTGCAGCGCTGGGGTTCACCCCTCCACTTT.

The chain joins TRBV29-1 to TRBJ1-6; D is uncertain. Germline lookup yields CDR1 SQVTM and CDR2 ANQGSEA. This CDR3 has 13 residues. The V end was cut by 6 bases, the J end by 9 bases, with 15 bases between. This CDR3 reads CSVREVGGSPLHF. The CDR3 nucleotides read TGCAGCGTCCGAGAGGTAGGAGGTTCACCCCTCCACTTT.

This sequence joins TRBV2 and TRBJ2-5; D gene ambiguous. The CDR3 runs to 13 residues. In germline, CDR1 is SNHLY, CDR2 FYNNEI. V was pared by 2 bases and J by 2 bases, with 6 bases between. CDR3: CASSELTQETQYF. The CDR3, as DNA: TGTGCCAGCAGTGAACTGACACAAGAGACCCAGTACTTC.

The chain employs TRBV27 and TRBJ1-2, with D perhaps matching TRBD1 (6 bases). V was pared by 3 bases and J by 7 bases, with 18 bases between. The CDR3 extends over 15 amino acids. Germline assignment: CDR1 MNHEY and CDR2 SMNVEV (reference sequence). CDR3 residues: CASSFQQGSIGGYTF. The DNA of the CDR3 is TGTGCCAGCAGTTTCCAACAGGGCAGCATTGGTGGCTACACCTTC.

The V and J genes are TRBV30 and TRBJ1-2; 9 bases are shared with TRBD1. The CDR3 consists of 13 residues. V dropped 2 bases and J dropped 7; count of bases not matched to a gene: 5. CDR1 GTSNPN and CDR2 SVGIG come from the germline V gene (reference sequence). As DNA, the CDR3 is TGTGCCTGGAGTATGACAGGGGGAGGTGGCTACACCTTC. It codes for CAWSMTGGGGYTF.

The chain has TRBV7-8 and TRBJ1-5; D call uncertain. Germline assignment: CDR1 SGHVS and CDR2 FQNEAQ. Between the trimmed V and J ends, which lost 7 bases and 7 bases, there was a span of 11 bases. The CDR3 length is 12 residues. In nucleotides, the CDR3 is TGTGCCAGCACCGACGGTGAACAGCCCCAGCATTTT. This encodes CASTDGEQPQHF.

The chain uses TRBV5-6 and TRBJ2-2; maybe TRBD1 (6 bases). Trimming shortened V by 0 bases and J by 0 bases, and 9 bases separated the two germline ends. The CDR3 loop spans 16 amino acids. CDR1 SGHDT and CDR2 YYEEEE come from the germline V gene. Written as DNA, the CDR3 is TGTGCCAGCAGCTTGGTGGGGGCGGCGAACACCGGGGAGCTGTTTTTT. It encodes CASSLVGAANTGELFF. Full variable domain (outside the CDR3, taken from reference TRBV5-6 and TRBJ2-2): DAGVTQSPTHLIKTRGQQVTLRCSPKSGHDTVSWYQQALGQGPQFIFQYYEEEERQRGNFPDRFSGHQFPNYSSELNVNALLLGDSALYLCASSLVGAANTGELFFGEGSRLTVL.

This clonotype was found a few times. The chain has TRBV12-3 or TRBV12-4 and TRBJ2-7; no firm D call. There are 12 residues in the CDR3. The germline V and J ends were trimmed by 5 bases and 0 bases, with 5 bases remaining between them. The CDR3 nucleotides read TGTGCCAGCAGTGCCCTCTCCTACGAGCAGTACTTC. Protein: CASSALSYEQYF.

The chain combines TRBV14 with TRBJ2-3; D is unresolved. With 4 bases removed from V and 3 bases from J, the gap between germline ends came to 8 bases. The CDR3 loop spans 13 amino acids. The germline V gene encodes CDR1 SGHDN and CDR2 FVKESK. Written as DNA, the CDR3 is TGTGCCAGCAGCCGAGGAAGAACAGATACGCAGTATTTT. Translation gives CASSRGRTDTQYF.

The rearrangement joins TRBV3-1 to TRBJ2-4; D might be TRBD1 or TRBD2, each matching 6 bases. CDR1 and CDR2 (germline): LGHDT, YNNKEL (reference sequence). V was trimmed by 2 bases and J by 8 bases, leaving 16 bases between them. The CDR3 extends over 15 amino acids. Written as DNA, the CDR3 is TGTGCCAGCAGCCAACTAAAGGGGGGTTGGGACATTCAGTACTTC. Translation: CASSQLKGGWDIQYF.

The chain links TRBV7-9 to TRBJ1-5, with TRBD1 matching over 10 bases. V trimming: 5 bases; J trimming: 6 bases; junction bases outside the gene matches: 7. The V gene's germline CDR1 is SEHNR and CDR2 FQNEAQ (reference sequence). The CDR3 spans 15 residues. For the CDR3, the DNA is TGTGCCAGCAGCCAAGGGACAGGGGTGAGTCAGCCCCAGCATTTT. Protein sequence: CASSQGTGVSQPQHF. Full variable domain (remainder filled in from reference TRBV7-9 and TRBJ1-5): DTGVSQNPRHKITKRGQNVTFRCDPISEHNRLYWYRQTLGQGPEFLTYFQNEAQLEKSRLLSDRFSAERPKGSFSTLEIQRTEQGDSAMYLCASSQGTGVSQPQHFGDGTRLSIL.

The V call is TRBV12-3 or TRBV12-4, the J call TRBJ2-3; 9 nucleotides line up with TRBD2. Trimming cost V 4 bases and J 5 bases; bases outside gene matches: 7. This CDR3 comprises 15 residues. Here the CDR3 reads CASSWASGVGDTQYF. DNA for the CDR3: TGTGCCAGCAGTTGGGCTAGCGGGGTGGGAGATACGCAGTATTTT.

With respect to this clonotype: The junction differs from germline at one of its ends, possibly a read error. J is TRBJ2-4 and V is TRBV15; 7 nucleotides match TRBD1. CDR1 and CDR2 (germline): LNHNV, YYDKDF (reference sequence). CDR3 size: 14 residues. CDR3 in amino acids: CATRRDPAGGIQYF. The CDR3 coding sequence is TGTGCCACCAGAAGAGATCCGGCAGGGGGCATTCAGTACTTC.

This chain links TRBV24-1 with TRBJ2-1, with TRBD1 identical over 9 bases. This CDR3 comprises 16 residues. Losses at the gene ends were 4 bases for V and 7 bases for J; bases not matched to a gene: 10. The germline V gene has CDR1 KGHDR and CDR2 SFDVKD. The chain's CDR3 is CATSDPIQGAGNEQFF. In nucleotides, the CDR3 is TGTGCCACCAGTGACCCGATACAGGGGGCTGGTAATGAGCAGTTCTTC.

V usage is TRBV5-8 and J usage is TRBJ2-1, with 11 positions matching TRBD1. The CDR3 sequence is 16 residues long. Germline assignment: CDR1 SGHTS and CDR2 YDEGEE. J was trimmed by 6 bases and V by 6 bases; bases with no gene match: 11. The CDR3 DNA reads as TGTGCCAGCACCCACTCTGGCGGGACAGGGGGCAATGAGCAGTTCTTC. Its translation: CASTHSGGTGGNEQFF.

The chain uses TRBV30 and TRBJ1-3; tentative D call: TRBD1 (5 bases). CDR3 length equals 11 residues. Trimming took off 8 bases at V and 7 bases at J, with 12 bases between the two ends. Germline lookup yields CDR1 GTSNPN and CDR2 SVGIG (reference sequence). CDR3 nucleotide sequence: TGTGCCCAGGGTGTTACGAACACCATATATTTT. Translating it yields CAQGVTNTIYF.

This sequence joins TRBV4-1 and TRBJ2-5, with D possibly being TRBD2 (5 bases). CDR3 size: 14 residues. Germline V CDR1 and CDR2: MGHRA, YSYEKL. V lost 4 bases to trimming and J lost 5 bases, with 14 bases between them. The CDR3 spells CASSLHRAGETQYF. In nucleotides, the CDR3 is TGCGCCAGCAGCCTCCACCGGGCGGGTGAGACCCAGTACTTC.

The rearrangement joins TRBV6-5 to TRBJ1-2, with a tentative D call TRBD1 (6 bases). The CDR3 contains 14 residues. Trimming shortened V by 6 bases and J by 4 bases, and 15 bases separated the two germline ends. Germline CDR1 MNHEY, CDR2 SVGAGI. CDR3 loop: CASSRQARGYGYTF. The DNA for the CDR3 is TGTGCCAGCAGCCGACAGGCTCGGGGCTATGGCTACACCTTC.

J is TRBJ2-3 and V is TRBV7-9; D not resolved. CDR3 length: 14 residues. The germline V gene encodes CDR1 SEHNR and CDR2 FQNEAQ (reference sequence). V shed 3 bases and J shed 0 bases, with 7 bases lying between them. In DNA, the CDR3 is TGTGCCAGCAGCTTCACCGCTAGCACAGATACGCAGTATTTT. Its protein product is CASSFTASTDTQYF.